The source of this TCR beta chain is a study of breast tumors, draining lymph nodes, adjacent tissues. Comments on this clonotype: What it binds is not known.

The lymph nodes were axillary draining lymph nodes from breast cancer patients. Trimming stripped 4 bases from V and 0 bases from J, with 7 bases between. This CDR3 has 15 amino acids. Germline CDR1 and CDR2: MNHNY and SVGAGI (reference sequence). Study-wide points: Tumor T cell lymph node origin was a supported hypothesis, not proven. Tumors had less TCR diversity than lymph nodes, more than nontumor tissue. Tumor and nontumor repertoires were significantly more similar in luminal-like than in basal-like breast cancer.

TCRdb itself ran the multiplex PCR reads through MiXCR, one entry per CDR3 protein. The table records over 150,000 distinct CDR3 sequences, 25% to 40% of them present only once. The genes are TRBV6-6 and TRBJ2-6; D gene unclear. Sample: axillary lymph node tissue. This clonotype was obtained from a female donor with breast cancer. Some clones in this sample may be carry-over from other donors' samples. The CDR3 nucleotides read TGTGCCAGCAGTTTAGGAAGCTCTGGGGCCAACGTCCTGACTTTC. The encoded protein is CASSLGSSGANVLTF.